These 27 T cell receptor beta chains were sequenced from one sample in a study of blood T cell repertoires in COVID-19. Produced via immunoSEQ multiplex PCR; TCRdb's table is partial and in-frame only. The sample gives 250,000 to 350,000 clones, approximately 84% of which show up once; roughly 1.5% is in the top ten. The sample taken for sequencing was peripheral blood. The receptors come from a human donor with COVID-19, enrolled during active disease. The donor label of this sample is uncertain.

The chain uses TRBV5-1 and TRBJ2-1, with 7 nucleotides matching TRBD2. The germline gives CDR1 SGHRS, CDR2 YFSETQ. The trim removed 2 bases at V and 3 bases at J, leaving 2 bases unmatched. The CDR3 loop spans 14 amino acids. CDR3 amino acids: CASSFRGDYNEQFF. CDR3 DNA sequence: TGCGCCAGCAGCTTCCGGGGGGACTACAATGAGCAGTTCTTC.

V and J are TRBV5-1 and TRBJ2-7; 8 bases line up with TRBD1. Per the germline V gene, CDR1 is SGHRS and CDR2 is YFSETQ. This CDR3 region has 15 residues. V was pared by 1 base and J by 3 bases, with 6 bases of the junction left unmatched. CDR3 protein: CASSLQPGGGYEQYF. The CDR3 nucleotides are TGCGCCAGCAGCTTGCAGCCAGGGGGCGGCTACGAGCAGTACTTC.

V and J are TRBV5-8 and TRBJ2-6, with D possibly matching TRBD1 (5 bases). Trimming shortened V by 2 bases and J by 0 bases, and 15 bases separated the two germline ends. The V gene's germline CDR1 is SGHTS and CDR2 YDEGEE. This CDR3 has 18 residues. The CDR3 DNA is TGTGCCAGCAGCTTTCAACAGGCGTCCCTCTCTGGGGCCAACGTCCTGACTTTC. This codes for CASSFQQASLSGANVLTF. Variable domain in full (rest from reference TRBV5-8 and TRBJ2-6): EAGVTQSPTHLIKTRGQQATLRCSPISGHTSVYWYQQALGLGLQFLLWYDEGEERNRGNFPPRFSGRQFPNYSSELNVNALELEDSALYLCASSFQQASLSGANVLTFGAGSRLTVL.

The genes are TRBV4-2 and TRBJ2-1; 10 bases agree with TRBD2. Germline lookup yields CDR1 LGHNA and CDR2 YNFKEQ. This CDR3 region has 18 residues. V shed 1 base, J shed 0 bases, and the junction held 6 bases outside the gene matches. The DNA for the CDR3 is TGTGCCAGCAGCCAAGGCATTAGCGGGGGGTTCTCCTACAATGAGCAGTTCTTC. Translated: CASSQGISGGFSYNEQFF.

The CDR3 spells CASSLGTGRSGYTF. The CDR3 coding sequence is TGTGCCAGCAGTTTAGGGACAGGGAGATCTGGCTACACCTTC. This sequence joins TRBV27 and TRBJ1-2, with 9 nucleotides matching TRBD1. Per germline, CDR1 MNHEY and CDR2 SMNVEV (reference sequence). The CDR3 loop spans 14 amino acids. Trimming cost V 2 bases and J 7 bases; bases outside gene matches: 5.

V is TRBV2 and J is TRBJ2-2; tentatively, D is TRBD1 (5 bases). The V end lost 3 bases, the J end lost 16 bases, and 15 bases lay between the germline ends. The CDR3 consists of 12 residues. Germline CDR1 and CDR2: SNHLY and FYNNEI. The CDR3 reads CASSDDSRGPFF. The CDR3 DNA reads as TGTGCCAGCAGTGATGACAGTCGCGGTCCGTTTTTT. The variable domain in full, with the rest retrieved from reference TRBV2 and TRBJ2-2, is EPEVTQTPSHQVTQMGQEVILRCVPISNHLYFYWYRQILGQKVEFLVSFYNNEISEKSEIFDDQFSVERPDGSNFTLKIRSTKLEDSAMYFCASSDDSRGPFFGEGSRLTVL.

CDR3 sequence (DNA): TGCGCCAGCAGCCCCACCCTCGGGGGGGGTGAGACCCAGTACTTC. This encodes CASSPTLGGGETQYF. The rearrangement joins TRBV4-1 to TRBJ2-5, with 8 bases aligning to TRBD2. After removal of 4 bases from V and 5 bases from J, the junction contained 9 bases not matched to a gene. Per the germline V gene, CDR1 is MGHRA and CDR2 is YSYEKL. There are 15 residues in the CDR3.

V and J are TRBV29-1 and TRBJ2-3, with D perhaps TRBD1 (6 bases). The V end lost 7 bases, the J end lost 6 bases, and 20 bases lay between the germline ends. Germline V gene data show CDR1 as SQVTM and CDR2 as ANQGSEA. The CDR3 consists of 14 residues. CDR3 sequence reads: CSALGDTQTDTQYF. For the CDR3, the DNA is TGCAGCGCCTTGGGGGACACCCAAACGGATACGCAGTATTTT.

This chain connects TRBV4-2 to TRBJ2-7, with a possible D match to TRBD1 (6 bases). CDR3 length: 15 amino acids. Germline lookup yields CDR1 LGHNA and CDR2 YNFKEQ. Trimming removed 2 bases at V and 2 bases at J, with 13 bases between. The CDR3, as DNA: TGTGCCAGCAGCCAATTCGGACAGTCCACCTACGAGCAGTACTTC. The encoded protein is CASSQFGQSTYEQYF.

The rearrangement uses TRBV5-1 and TRBJ1-6, with D perhaps TRBD1 (6 bases). This CDR3 region has 15 residues. V was clipped by 2 bases and J by 6 bases, with 12 bases between them. Germline V gene data show CDR1 as SGHRS and CDR2 as YFSETQ. The CDR3 sequence is CASSLSGGSNSPLHF. In nucleotides, the CDR3 is TGCGCCAGCAGCTTATCGGGGGGCTCTAATTCACCCCTCCACTTT. Full variable domain (remainder filled in from reference TRBV5-1 and TRBJ1-6): KAGVTQTPRYLIKTRGQQVTLSCSPISGHRSVSWYQQTPGQGLQFLFEYFSETQRNKGNFPGRFSGRQFSNSRSEMNVSTLELGDSALYLCASSLSGGSNSPLHFGNGTRLTVT.

This clone was detected only once. The gene calls are TRBV4-1 and TRBJ1-1; D is possibly TRBD1 (6 bases). This CDR3 has 13 amino acids. The V end lost 4 bases, the J end lost 3 bases, and 9 bases lay between the germline ends. Per the germline V gene, CDR1 is MGHRA and CDR2 is YSYEKL. Here the CDR3 DNA reads TGCGCCAGCAGCCGAAAGGGGGACACTGAAGCTTTCTTT. Translating it yields CASSRKGDTEAFF.

This clone appeared a few times. The rearrangement links TRBV14 to TRBJ1-6; tentatively, D is TRBD1 (6 bases). This CDR3 is built from 14 residues. The V gene lost 4 bases and the J gene lost 9 bases, with 13 bases spanning the gap. Germline values: CDR1 SGHDN, CDR2 FVKESK. Written as DNA, the CDR3 is TGTGCCAGCAGCCTAGGTGGCAGGGGTTCACCCCTCCACTTT. Its protein product is CASSLGGRGSPLHF.

This sequence joins TRBV5-1 and TRBJ2-3; 9 bases fit TRBD1. V dropped 5 bases and J dropped 6; count of bases not matched to a gene: 7. The CDR3 is 14 amino acids. Germline V CDR1 and CDR2: SGHRS, YFSETQ. CDR3 in DNA: TGCGCCAGCAGAGAGGACAGGGGATTTGATACGCAGTATTTT. Its translation: CASREDRGFDTQYF.

The chain joins TRBV28 to TRBJ2-7, with 7 bases aligning to TRBD1. The CDR3 extends over 13 amino acids. The V and J ends lost 6 bases and 4 bases, in that order; junction bases with no gene match: 6. CDR1 is MDHEN and CDR2 is SYDVKM in the germline V gene. CDR3 in amino acids: CASRNRGEYEQYF. CDR3 DNA sequence: TGTGCCAGCAGAAACAGGGGCGAGTACGAGCAGTACTTC.

The rearrangement uses TRBV19 and TRBJ2-7; D might be TRBD1 (6 bases). This CDR3 contains 18 residues. Germline V CDR1 and CDR2: LNHDA, SQIVND (reference sequence). Trimming left V 1 base short and J 2 bases short, with 21 bases between. This chain's CDR3 is CASSIAHPNRGSAYEQYF. CDR3 nucleotide sequence: TGTGCCAGTAGTATAGCCCATCCAAATAGGGGGTCAGCCTACGAGCAGTACTTC.

The rearrangement links TRBV6-5 to TRBJ1-1; no clear D. CDR1 and CDR2 from the germline V gene are MNHEY and SVGAGI. Deletions cut 2 bases from V and 1 base from J, with 8 bases between. This CDR3 region has 14 residues. The CDR3 is CASSYRGPNTEAFF. The CDR3 DNA reads TGTGCCAGCAGTTACCGAGGGCCGAACACTGAAGCTTTCTTT.

V is TRBV7-9 and J is TRBJ2-6; D ambiguous. CDR1 is SEHNR and CDR2 is FQNEAQ in the germline V gene (reference sequence). The CDR3 totals 15 residues. Trimming took 4 bases from V and 0 from J, leaving 7 bases between them. The DNA for the CDR3 is TGTGCCAGCAGCTCGATCTACTCTGGGGCCAACGTCCTGACTTTC. Translation gives CASSSIYSGANVLTF. The full variable domain, rest sourced from reference TRBV7-9 and TRBJ2-6, is DTGVSQNPRHKITKRGQNVTFRCDPISEHNRLYWYRQTLGQGPEFLTYFQNEAQLEKSRLLSDRFSAERPKGSFSTLEIQRTEQGDSAMYLCASSSIYSGANVLTFGAGSRLTVL.

DNA for the CDR3: TGTGCCAGCAGCTTAGTTGGCGGGAGCCCACCGAGTGAGCAGTTCTTC. Its translation is CASSLVGGSPPSEQFF. V gene TRBV11-3 combines with J gene TRBJ2-1; 7 bases are shared with TRBD2. Trimming at V came to 1 base and at J to 9 bases, leaving 12 bases not matched to a gene. The V gene's germline CDR1 is SGHNT and CDR2 YENEEA. This CDR3 comprises 16 residues.

V gene TRBV11-3 combines with J gene TRBJ2-5; 7 nucleotides align to TRBD2. The CDR3 consists of 17 residues. CDR1 and CDR2 from the germline V gene are SGHNT and YENEEA. V was pared by 0 bases and J by 4 bases, with 11 bases of the junction left unmatched. The CDR3: CASSLEIGGSWGETQYF. The CDR3 region has the DNA TGTGCCAGCAGCTTAGAGATAGGCGGGAGTTGGGGAGAGACCCAGTACTTC. The full variable domain, its missing parts supplied by reference TRBV11-3 and TRBJ2-5, is EAGVVQSPRYKIIEKKQPVAFWCNPISGHNTLYWYLQNLGQGPELLIRYENEEAVDDSQLPKDRFSAERLKGVDSTLKIQPAELGDSAVYLCASSLEIGGSWGETQYFGPGTRLLVL.

This chain links TRBV30 with TRBJ1-5; TRBD1 matches at 7 bases. Germline lookup yields CDR1 GTSNPN and CDR2 SVGIG (reference sequence). CDR3 length equals 12 residues. V lost 5 bases, J lost 3 bases, and 1 base stayed unmatched. CDR3 sequence reads: CAWGTVNQPQHF. The DNA of the CDR3 is TGTGCCTGGGGGACAGTCAATCAGCCCCAGCATTTT.

The chain combines TRBV5-6 with TRBJ2-4, with 9 bases aligning to TRBD1. The CDR3 totals 15 residues. Germline loops: CDR1 SGHDT, CDR2 YYEEEE. Trimming cost V 6 bases and J 8 bases; bases outside gene matches: 12. The CDR3 here is CASTSLGQGGDIQYF. The CDR3 DNA reads TGTGCCAGCACCTCCCTGGGACAGGGAGGAGACATTCAGTACTTC.

V is TRBV20-1 and J is TRBJ2-4; 7 positions agree with TRBD2. The CDR3 covers 16 residues. Germline loops: CDR1 DFQATT, CDR2 SNEGSKA (reference sequence). The ends lost 3 bases at V and 1 base at J; junction bases unmatched: 9. This CDR3 is CSASGWGRDAKNIQYF. As DNA, the CDR3 is TGCAGTGCTAGTGGTTGGGGGAGGGACGCCAAAAACATTCAGTACTTC.

The chain recombines TRBV7-2 with TRBJ1-1, with D possibly being TRBD1 (6 bases). The CDR3 totals 16 residues. Germline V gene lookup returns CDR1 SGHTA and CDR2 FQGNSA. Trimming stripped 2 bases from V and 10 bases from J, with 23 bases between. The CDR3 region has the DNA TGTGCCAGCAGCTTAATCCCCGTCGGGCAGGGGACTATAGCTTTCTTT. Protein sequence: CASSLIPVGQGTIAFF.

The chain has TRBV28 and TRBJ1-1, with D possibly matching TRBD1 (5 bases). With 0 bases removed from V and 1 base from J, the gap between germline ends came to 9 bases. The CDR3 length is 15 residues. CDR1 and CDR2 from the germline V gene are MDHEN and SYDVKM. The CDR3 protein is CASSLWGQENTEAFF. For the CDR3, the DNA is TGTGCCAGCAGTTTATGGGGGCAGGAGAACACTGAAGCTTTCTTT.

The V and J genes are TRBV4-2 and TRBJ2-1; 12 nucleotides agree with TRBD1. The CDR3 loop spans 16 amino acids. Germline V gene lookup returns CDR1 LGHNA and CDR2 YNFKEQ. V lost 4 bases to trimming and J lost 6 bases; unmatched junction nucleotides: 7. The CDR3 DNA is TGTGCCAGCAGCCTCAAGTGGGACAGGGGGCTCAATGAGCAGTTCTTC. Its protein is CASSLKWDRGLNEQFF.

The chain recombines TRBV5-6 with TRBJ2-1; the D is unclear. This CDR3 has 12 residues. Germline CDR1 SGHDT, CDR2 YYEEEE. Between the trimmed V and J ends, which lost 3 bases and 3 bases, there was a span of 4 bases. The CDR3: CASSSLYNEQFF. As DNA, the CDR3 is TGTGCCAGCAGCTCTCTCTACAATGAGCAGTTCTTC.

The V and J genes are TRBV19 and TRBJ1-2; D ambiguous. This CDR3 is 14 amino acids long. V was trimmed by 0 bases and J by 2 bases, leaving 7 bases between them. CDR1 LNHDA and CDR2 SQIVND come from the germline V gene (reference sequence). The CDR3 loop is CASSIDSRNYGYTF. CDR3 DNA: TGTGCCAGTAGTATAGACTCGAGAAACTATGGCTACACCTTC.